Presented here are 28 T cell receptor beta chains from one specimen sequenced in a study of T cell repertoires in cytomegalovirus infection. TCRdb re-derived calls from the reads in MiXCR, one entry per CDR3 protein. The sample holds over 150,000 distinct CDR3 sequences, about 21% seen once. Material for sequencing was PBMCs. The receptors derive from a human donor in good health (CMV status not recorded). Some clones in this sample may be carry-over from other donors' samples.

This clonotype turned up a few times. The chain has TRBV7-4 and TRBJ2-5; D gene ambiguous. CDR1 SGHVT and CDR2 SQSDAQ come from the germline V gene. This CDR3 is built from 13 residues. Trimming took 5 bases from V and 5 from J, leaving 12 bases between them. In nucleotides, the CDR3 is TGTGCCAGCAGCCCTCCCCTGGAGGAGACCCAGTACTTC. Translating it yields CASSPPLEETQYF.

The chain couples TRBV19 to TRBJ2-5, with TRBD2 matching over 12 bases. The CDR3 sequence is 17 residues long. Looked up from germline, CDR1 is LNHDA and CDR2 is SQIVND (reference sequence). The junction had 4 bases not matched to a gene; V was cut back by 0 bases and J by 2 bases. The CDR3 loop is CASSIDGLAGTQETQYF. The CDR3 DNA follows: TGTGCCAGTAGTATAGACGGACTAGCGGGGACACAAGAGACCCAGTACTTC.

This clonotype has just a few counts. The genes are TRBV6-6 and TRBJ2-3; D gene ambiguous. From germline, CDR1 is MNHNY and CDR2 SVGAGI (reference sequence). The ends were cut back, 6 bases at V and 4 bases at J, with 5 bases in the middle. The CDR3 has 11 amino acids. CDR3 loop: CASRRADTQYF. The CDR3 DNA reads TGTGCCAGCAGGCGCGCAGATACGCAGTATTTT.

In its sample, this clonotype was seen many times. The rearrangement joins TRBV7-9 to TRBJ2-3; D call uncertain. This CDR3 is 15 amino acids long. Germline assignment: CDR1 SEHNR and CDR2 FQNEAQ (reference sequence). The germline V and J ends were trimmed by 2 bases and 1 base, with 10 bases remaining between them. CDR3 protein: CASSLMAVRTDTQYF. For the CDR3, the DNA is TGTGCCAGCAGCTTAATGGCGGTGCGCACAGATACGCAGTATTTT.

The chain couples TRBV14 to TRBJ1-4, with D unclear. V lost 0 bases and J lost 4, with 12 bases in between. The CDR3 spans 16 residues. Germline V gene lookup returns CDR1 SGHDN and CDR2 FVKESK. The CDR3: CASSQDRGGVNEKLFF. The CDR3 bases are TGTGCCAGCAGCCAAGATCGTGGAGGAGTTAATGAAAAACTGTTTTTT.

This clonotype was seen ten or more times. The J gene is TRBJ2-7, the V gene TRBV11-2; unclear D gene. V lost 2 bases and J lost 2, with 13 bases in between. Germline CDR1 and CDR2: SGHAT and FQNNGV. The length of the CDR3 is 15 residues. CDR3 sequence: CASSLYGSLAYEQYF. The CDR3 DNA reads as TGTGCCAGCAGCTTATATGGCAGCCTGGCCTACGAGCAGTACTTC.

The chain combines TRBV7-2 with TRBJ1-6; D remains ambiguous. The CDR3 loop spans 15 amino acids. Trimming took off 2 bases at V and 8 bases at J, with 13 bases between the two ends. Germline lookup yields CDR1 SGHTA and CDR2 FQGNSA. The chain's CDR3 is CASSLSIGGYSPLHF. In DNA form, the CDR3 reads TGTGCCAGCAGCTTATCGATCGGTGGGTATTCACCCCTCCACTTT.

The rearrangement joins TRBV7-2 to TRBJ1-5; D remains unclear. This CDR3 has 14 amino acids. Trimming removed 4 bases at V and 4 bases at J, with 11 bases between. CDR1 is SGHTA, CDR2 FQGNSA, per germline. CDR3 sequence (DNA): TGTGCCAGCAGCTCAAGGCTTGGAAATCAGCCCCAGCATTTT. It yields the protein CASSSRLGNQPQHF.

The sample holds a few counts of this clonotype. The CDR3 nucleotides are TGTGCCAGCAGCACTCCCGCGGATACGCAGTATTTT. Its protein product is CASSTPADTQYF. This rearrangement joins TRBV5-4 to TRBJ2-3; no reliable D call. This CDR3 region has 12 residues. CDR1 SGHNT and CDR2 YYREEE come from the germline V gene (reference sequence). V was cut by 4 bases and J by 6 bases, with 9 bases left in between.

The genes are TRBV30 and TRBJ2-7; TRBD2 is a possible D gene (5 bases). CDR1 is GTSNPN, CDR2 SVGIG, per germline (reference sequence). V lost 0 bases to trimming and J lost 2 bases, with 11 bases between them. CDR3 length: 14 amino acids. The CDR3 bases are TGTGCCTGGAGTGTTGCGACGGGGACCTACGAGCAGTACTTC. It yields the protein CAWSVATGTYEQYF.

The chain joins TRBV7-6 to TRBJ1-5; maybe TRBD1 (5 bases). The germline V gene encodes CDR1 SGHVS and CDR2 FNYEAQ. CDR3 length: 17 residues. Trimming took off 5 bases at V and 0 bases at J, with 17 bases between the two ends. In DNA, the CDR3 is TGTGCCAGCAGCCCTGGGGCGGACACCCATAGCAATCAGCCCCAGCATTTT. Amino acid sequence: CASSPGADTHSNQPQHF.

There are many counts of this clonotype. CDR3 sequence reads: CASSQGPSDLYEQYF. The CDR3 DNA reads as TGCGCCAGCAGCCAAGGTCCTAGCGACCTCTACGAGCAGTACTTC. V and J are TRBV4-3 and TRBJ2-7; D is perhaps TRBD2 (6 bases). V lost 1 base and J lost 3, with 13 bases in between. Looked up from germline, CDR1 is LGHNA and CDR2 is YSLEER. The CDR3 runs to 15 residues.

This sequence joins TRBV15 and TRBJ1-1; D not certain. This CDR3 is 14 amino acids long. V lost 0 bases and J lost 0, with 5 bases in between. The germline gives CDR1 LNHNV, CDR2 YYDKDF (reference sequence). The CDR3 DNA reads TGTGCCACCAGCAGAGATCCAGTGAACACTGAAGCTTTCTTT. Translated, it gives CATSRDPVNTEAFF.

V gene TRBV6-2 or TRBV6-3 combines with J gene TRBJ1-5, with 10 bases identical to TRBD1. This CDR3 region has 14 residues. The germline CDR1 and CDR2 sequences are MNHEY and SVGEGT. Germline trimming cut 5 bases from V and 10 bases from J; bases unmatched to any gene: 8. The CDR3 DNA sequence: TGTGCCAGCAGTCGACGGGACAGGGGACTACCCCAGCATTTT. It codes for CASSRRDRGLPQHF.

This clonotype was found once. The chain couples TRBV12-3 or TRBV12-4 to TRBJ1-2; the D gene is possibly TRBD1 (5 bases). The CDR3 covers 14 residues. V was shortened by 4 bases and J by 2 bases, with 11 bases between the two germline ends. CDR3 in DNA: TGTGCCAGCAGTTGGCTTTGGACAAACTATGGCTACACCTTC. Its protein product is CASSWLWTNYGYTF.

J is TRBJ2-6 and V is TRBV3-1; maybe TRBD1 (6 bases). Germline CDR1 is LGHDT and CDR2 is YNNKEL (reference sequence). This CDR3 has 16 amino acids. Trimming removed 4 bases from V and 0 bases from J, with 10 bases in between. The CDR3 nucleotides are TGTGCCAGCAGCCTTCGGACAGCCTCTGGGGCCAACGTCCTGACTTTC. This encodes CASSLRTASGANVLTF.

The rearrangement links TRBV5-1 to TRBJ2-3; TRBD2 matches at 9 bases. V shed 4 bases, J shed 2 bases, and the junction held 11 bases outside the gene matches. The germline V gene encodes CDR1 SGHRS and CDR2 YFSETQ. This CDR3 spans 17 amino acids. The CDR3 region has the DNA TGCGCCAGCAGCCCGGAGGGCCTAGCGGGGTCCACAGATACGCAGTATTTT. Protein: CASSPEGLAGSTDTQYF. Complete variable domain (other parts from reference TRBV5-1 and TRBJ2-3): KAGVTQTPRYLIKTRGQQVTLSCSPISGHRSVSWYQQTPGQGLQFLFEYFSETQRNKGNFPGRFSGRQFSNSRSEMNVSTLELGDSALYLCASSPEGLAGSTDTQYFGPGTRLTVL.

This clonotype occurred many times. The chain employs TRBV6-2 or TRBV6-3 and TRBJ1-1; no firm D call. CDR3 length equals 16 residues. The germline V gene has CDR1 MNHEY and CDR2 SVGEGT. The V and J ends lost 2 bases and 0 bases respectively, with 13 bases between them. The DNA for the CDR3 is TGTGCCAGCAGTTACGGGCCAGGAATTATGAACACTGAAGCTTTCTTT. Translation: CASSYGPGIMNTEAFF.

The table lists this clonotype with many counts. The chain uses TRBV5-6 and TRBJ2-7, with D possibly TRBD1 on 5 matching bases. The CDR3 runs to 15 residues. Looked up from germline, CDR1 is SGHDT and CDR2 is YYEEEE. V gave up 2 bases and J gave up 3 bases, with 15 bases separating them. For the CDR3, the DNA is TGTGCCAGCAGCTTTATCCAGGGTATCATCTACGAGCAGTACTTC. Its translation is CASSFIQGIIYEQYF.

This clonotype showed up many times. The CDR3 DNA is TGCGCCAGCAGCCCGTCTTTGGGTCTAGCAAGCTACAATGAGCAGTTCTTC. It specifies CASSPSLGLASYNEQFF. V gene TRBV5-1 combines with J gene TRBJ2-1; possible D gene TRBD2, 5 bases. V was pared by 4 bases and J by 3 bases, with 20 bases between. Germline assignment: CDR1 SGHRS and CDR2 YFSETQ. This CDR3 is built from 17 residues. The whole variable domain, remainder taken from reference TRBV5-1 and TRBJ2-1, is KAGVTQTPRYLIKTRGQQVTLSCSPISGHRSVSWYQQTPGQGLQFLFEYFSETQRNKGNFPGRFSGRQFSNSRSEMNVSTLELGDSALYLCASSPSLGLASYNEQFFGPGTRLTVL.

This clonotype was observed a handful of times. V is TRBV10-2 and J is TRBJ2-2; no clear D. V was trimmed by 2 bases and J by 2 bases, leaving 6 bases between them. Germline lookup yields CDR1 WSHSY and CDR2 SAAADI. This CDR3 region has 14 residues. The CDR3 spells CASSEQANTGELFF. In nucleotides, the CDR3 is TGCGCCAGCAGTGAGCAGGCTAACACCGGGGAGCTGTTTTTT.

V is TRBV19 and J is TRBJ1-6, with D tentatively TRBD1 (5 bases). Germline CDR1 LNHDA, CDR2 SQIVND (reference sequence). V gave up 8 bases and J gave up 9 bases, with 14 bases separating them. This CDR3 has 13 residues. Written as DNA, the CDR3 is TGTGCCAGTGGCGGGACGGGGGTTTCACCCCTCCACTTT. Translation gives CASGGTGVSPLHF.

This clonotype has ten or more counts. The J gene is TRBJ1-2, the V gene TRBV5-1, with 7 positions matching TRBD1. After removal of 3 bases from V and 0 bases from J, the junction contained 5 bases not matched to a gene. The CDR3 extends over 15 amino acids. The germline CDR1 and CDR2 sequences are SGHRS and YFSETQ. The CDR3, as DNA: TGCGCCAGCAGCTCGGGGACAGAACCTAACTATGGCTACACCTTC. Encoded protein: CASSSGTEPNYGYTF.

This clonotype was detected only a few times. The genes are TRBV30 and TRBJ1-4; no clear D. Germline V gene data show CDR1 as GTSNPN and CDR2 as SVGIG (reference sequence). CDR3 size: 12 residues. Trimming removed 3 bases from V and 0 bases from J, with 2 bases in between. CDR3 residues: CAWSATNEKLFF. The CDR3 DNA reads as TGTGCCTGGAGCGCAACTAATGAAAAACTGTTTTTT. Based on the CDR3 plus reference TRBV30 and TRBJ1-4, the full variable domain is SQTIHQWPATLVQPVGSPLSLECTVEGTSNPNLYWYRQAAGRGLQLLFYSVGIGQISSEVPQNLSASRPQDRQFILSSKKLLLSDSGFYLCAWSATNEKLFFGSGTQLSVL.

This clonotype came up a few times. V gene TRBV5-5 combines with J gene TRBJ1-4; 7 bases fit TRBD1. This CDR3 region has 15 residues. V dropped 3 bases and J dropped 5; count of bases not matched to a gene: 7. Germline lookup yields CDR1 SGHKS and CDR2 YYEKEE (reference sequence). This CDR3 is CASSYREQGNEKLFF. CDR3 DNA: TGTGCCAGCAGCTACCGTGAACAGGGGAATGAAAAACTGTTTTTT.

The chain joins TRBV29-1 to TRBJ1-5; TRBD1 agrees at 8 bases. CDR3 length: 17 residues. Germline V gene lookup returns CDR1 SQVTM and CDR2 ANQGSEA. Losses at the gene ends were 5 bases for V and 3 bases for J; bases not matched to a gene: 15. CDR3 protein: CSVSHILSTGDNQPQHF. The CDR3 DNA reads as TGCAGCGTTTCTCATATTCTTTCGACAGGGGACAATCAGCCCCAGCATTTT.

V usage is TRBV19 and J usage is TRBJ2-1, with D possibly called TRBD1 or TRBD2 (5 bases each). The V gene's germline CDR1 is LNHDA and CDR2 SQIVND (reference sequence). The CDR3 runs 16 residues. V gave up 6 bases and J gave up 5 bases, with 20 bases separating them. The DNA of the CDR3 is TGTGCCAGTAGGCCTCTGGGGGTAGGGTTGAACAATGAGCAGTTCTTC. Its protein is CASRPLGVGLNNEQFF. The full variable domain, its missing parts supplied by reference TRBV19 and TRBJ2-1, is DGGITQSPKYLFRKEGQNVTLSCEQNLNHDAMYWYRQDPGQGLRLIYYSQIVNDFQKGDIAEGYSVSREKKESFPLTVTSAQKNPTAFYLCASRPLGVGLNNEQFFGPGTRLTVL.

The chain has TRBV5-1 and TRBJ2-7; D remains ambiguous. The CDR3 runs 14 residues. Trimming took 0 bases from V and 5 from J, leaving 12 bases between them. Germline CDR1 SGHRS, CDR2 YFSETQ. This CDR3 reads CASSLVGVGHEQYF. CDR3 DNA: TGCGCCAGCAGCTTGGTTGGGGTTGGCCACGAGCAGTACTTC.